These T cell receptor beta chains were read from a single sample in a study of T cells expressing NK-cell markers. TCRdb re-called the 5' RACE reads and shows each CDR3 protein once, DNA omitted. Its clone listing holds around 380,000 distinct CDR3 sequences. Sequencing input: blood T cells: a sorted CD56 or NKG2C T cell subset, CD4+ or CD8+ T cells, or bulk PBMC T cells (not recorded which). These receptors originate from a woman aged 45 to 65 in good health. The CDR3 runs from the conserved cysteine through the conserved F or W.

V	J	CDR3
TRBV10-3	TRBJ2-4	CATTSGSSFKNIQYF
TRBV3-1	TRBJ1-1	CASSQGGGANTEAFF
TRBV5-6	TRBJ2-1	CASSFGTDSYNEQFF
TRBV6-5	TRBJ2-7	CASSYPTSGEQYF
TRBV24-1	TRBJ2-3	CATSVRPGATQYF
TRBV11-3	TRBJ1-3	CASSVTGDSGNTIYF
TRBV10-3	TRBJ2-7	CAISDNTRDSQEQYF
TRBV27	TRBJ2-1	CASSFGGSSYNEQFF
TRBV6-5	TRBJ1-4	CASRSGTGGLDEKLFF
TRBV29-1	TRBJ2-1	CSVDPMLAGTQDEQFF
TRBV18	TRBJ2-5	CASSPPGLLGSETQYF
TRBV10-2	TRBJ2-3	CASRGVVGLSTDTQYF
TRBV21-1	TRBJ2-5	CASSSVPGPGETQYF
TRBV7-6	TRBJ2-3	CASTQSSGRAPSTDTQYF
TRBV27	TRBJ2-6	CATSRSGANVLTF
TRBV10-2	TRBJ2-3	CASSESHRLTDTQYF
TRBV10-3	TRBJ2-1	CAITPGLPYNEQFF
TRBV7-9	TRBJ2-7	CASSRSGSRNEQYF
TRBV29-1	TRBJ1-2	CSVETGWGYGYTF
TRBV10-3	TRBJ2-2	CAIGRQGTAGELFF
TRBV15	TRBJ1-5	CATSRDRWPEPSNQPQHF
TRBV2	TRBJ2-6	CASQEGSGANVLTF
TRBV20-1	TRBJ2-1	CSARGTIGLNEQFF
TRBV27	TRBJ1-3	CASSLQGKTGNTIYF
TRBV6-1	TRBJ1-2	CASSEAGHNYGYTF
TRBV7-9	TRBJ2-1	CASSSSLSGGDNEQFF
TRBV7-8	TRBJ2-3	CASSFAYKARGTDTQYF
TRBV4-1	TRBJ2-1	CASSQDDWLGRSPHEQFF
TRBV29-1	TRBJ2-5	CSVEDQGGQETQYF
TRBV3-1	TRBJ2-1	CASSHAGTSGRYEQFF
TRBV20-1	TRBJ1-5	CSARGKGAGGQPQHF
TRBV6-5	TRBJ1-4	CASSGLPGQGNEKLFF
TRBV5-1	TRBJ2-1	CASSWTGTDSYNEQFF
TRBV12-3/TRBV12-4	TRBJ1-1	CASSNLPGQGDTEAFF
TRBV7-9	TRBJ2-3	CASSLDPGEGADTQYF
TRBV7-2	TRBJ2-1	CASSSGQPTDNEQFF
TRBV24-1	TRBJ2-3	CATSDSTSGADTQYF
TRBV4-1	TRBJ1-6	CASSQGGGPQNSPLHF
TRBV5-1	TRBJ2-4	CASSLVQGTSGRVENIQYF
TRBV12-3/TRBV12-4	TRBJ2-2	CASTSRGWWTGELFF
TRBV9	TRBJ1-1	CASSGQGASWTEAFF
TRBV29-1	TRBJ2-6	CSVEAWGSGTGANVLTF
TRBV20-1	TRBJ2-1	CSAREVGAGYNEQFF
TRBV12-5	TRBJ2-7	CASGLGQGTTYEQYF
TRBV7-6	TRBJ2-1	CASSLVRTGVLHEQFF
TRBV5-1	TRBJ2-1	CASSLGLTIKQFF
TRBV5-1	TRBJ1-1	CASSPEWSTEAFF
TRBV5-1	TRBJ2-2	CASSLAGHGELFF
TRBV18	TRBJ2-4	CASSRGQSKNIQYF
TRBV19	TRBJ2-5	CASNPTTGETQYF
TRBV18	TRBJ2-3	CASSPLRPGTDTQYF
TRBV5-5	TRBJ2-3	CASRTEWGTGTDTQYF
TRBV20-1	TRBJ2-3	CSARDHRLGRTDTQYF
TRBV27	TRBJ2-3	CASSLTRGQTFTDTQYF
TRBV6-2/TRBV6-3	TRBJ2-3	CASRQTLLLPDTQYF